This passage covers 24 T cell receptor beta chains from one sample sequenced in a study of blood T cell repertoires in COVID-19 (dated by TCRdb to 2020 to 2021). The library was obtained by the immunoSEQ multiplex PCR assay. TCRdb provides this immuneACCESS table in a form limited to in-frame rearrangements. Some clones are lacking; in checked studies, under half of them reflect an unresolved V gene, and why the rest are absent is not known. Recorded for this sample are fewer than 250,000 clones; approximately 91% of them occurred a single time. The ten biggest clones cover around 1.1% of the sample. The sequencing sample was made of peripheral blood. The source of these receptors is a man aged 25 to 40 with acute or convalescent COVID-19.

The V and J genes are TRBV6-6 and TRBJ2-3; 9 bases line up with TRBD1. The CDR3 sequence is 14 residues long. V shed 6 bases, J shed 3 bases, and the junction held 4 bases outside the gene matches. Germline CDR1 MNHNY, CDR2 SVGAGI (reference sequence). CDR3 coding DNA: TGTGCCAGCAGCAATGGACAGGGGACAGATACGCAGTATTTT. Its protein is CASSNGQGTDTQYF.

The V and J genes are TRBV6-6 and TRBJ2-2; 8 nucleotides line up with TRBD2. V lost 6 bases and J lost 8; bases outside the gene matches: 8. Germline V gene lookup returns CDR1 MNHNY and CDR2 SVGAGI (reference sequence). The CDR3 has 14 residues. The CDR3 sequence is CASRSREGQGELFF. The CDR3 DNA reads TGTGCCAGCAGGAGCCGGGAGGGCCAAGGGGAGCTGTTTTTT.

This chain joins TRBV27 and TRBJ2-7; tentatively, D is TRBD2 (5 bases). V was clipped by 5 bases and J by 0 bases, with 11 bases between them. This CDR3 spans 14 amino acids. Germline CDR1 is MNHEY and CDR2 is SMNVEV (reference sequence). CDR3 sequence (DNA): TGTGCCAGCAGTGGCGGGTGGTCCTCCTACGAGCAGTACTTC. Its translation: CASSGGWSSYEQYF.

The chain is built from TRBV5-6 and TRBJ2-7; 7 bases align to TRBD2. The V gene end was trimmed by 5 bases and the J gene end by 4 bases; junction bases not matched to a gene: 9. The CDR3 loop spans 14 amino acids. In germline, CDR1 is SGHDT, CDR2 YYEEEE. CDR3 region: CASSFGGETYEQYF. The CDR3, as DNA: TGTGCCAGCAGTTTTGGGGGGGAGACTTACGAGCAGTACTTC.

A few counts support this clone. The V gene is TRBV10-2, the J gene TRBJ1-2; no reliable D call. V dropped 0 bases and J dropped 8 bases, with 10 bases sitting between them. Germline V gives CDR1 WSHSY, CDR2 SAAADI. This CDR3 is 13 amino acids long. CDR3 sequence: CASSESWREGYTF. CDR3 coding DNA: TGCGCCAGCAGTGAGTCGTGGAGGGAAGGCTACACCTTC.

This chain uses TRBV6-5 with TRBJ1-1; D is perhaps TRBD1 (5 bases). V lost 7 bases and J 3 bases, leaving 12 bases between the germline ends. The CDR3 loop spans 13 amino acids. Per the germline V gene, CDR1 is MNHEY and CDR2 is SVGAGI. The CDR3 region has the DNA TGTGCCAGCACTTCGGGGGAGTACACTGAAGCTTTCTTT. Translation gives CASTSGEYTEAFF.

The chain has TRBV19 and TRBJ1-3; no definite D call. Trimming stripped 3 bases from V and 1 base from J, with 13 bases between. This CDR3 spans 16 amino acids. The germline V gene has CDR1 LNHDA and CDR2 SQIVND (reference sequence). The CDR3: CASSISAAESGNTIYF. The CDR3 DNA is TGTGCCAGTAGTATTTCCGCGGCGGAATCTGGAAACACCATATATTTT.

The J gene is TRBJ1-1, the V gene TRBV20-1; D call uncertain. CDR1 is DFQATT and CDR2 is SNEGSKA in the germline V gene (reference sequence). The CDR3 is 14 amino acids. V lost 3 bases, J lost 0 bases, and 11 bases lay in between. The CDR3 spells CSASKAGMNTEAFF. The CDR3 region has the DNA TGCAGTGCTAGTAAAGCAGGCATGAACACTGAAGCTTTCTTT.

The chain joins TRBV20-1 to TRBJ2-7, with D unresolved. Trimming took off 6 bases at V and 4 bases at J, with 10 bases between the two ends. Per the germline V gene, CDR1 is DFQATT and CDR2 is SNEGSKA (reference sequence). This CDR3 region has 11 residues. CDR3 nucleotides: TGCAGTGCAACGACCGGGTACGAGCAGTACTTC. Its translation: CSATTGYEQYF.

This clone was seen only a few times. The CDR3 DNA reads as TGTGCCAGCAGCACCAAGACAGGATCCCTTTCTGAAGCTTTCTTT. Translated, it gives CASSTKTGSLSEAFF. V is TRBV7-3 and J is TRBJ1-1, with D tentatively TRBD1 (6 bases). Germline CDR1 and CDR2: SGHTA and FQGTGA. The CDR3 totals 15 residues. V was clipped by 5 bases and J by 6 bases, with 19 bases between them. Filled out from reference TRBV7-3 and TRBJ1-1, the complete variable domain reads GAGVSQTPSNKVTEKGKYVELRCDPISGHTALYWYRQSLGQGPEFLIYFQGTGAADDSGLPNDRFFAVRPEGSVSTLKIQRTERGDSAVYLCASSTKTGSLSEAFFGQGTRLTVV.

The gene calls are TRBV27 and TRBJ2-7; perhaps TRBD2 as D (5 bases). The CDR3 length is 12 residues. CDR1 and CDR2 (germline): MNHEY, SMNVEV (reference sequence). Between the trimmed V and J ends, which lost 3 bases and 6 bases, there was a span of 9 bases. CDR3 sequence: CASSLVGSEQYF. In DNA, the CDR3 is TGTGCCAGCAGTTTGGTAGGGAGCGAGCAGTACTTC.

The chain joins TRBV5-4 to TRBJ2-1; a possible D gene is TRBD2 (7 bases). The germline CDR1 and CDR2 sequences are SGHNT and YYREEE (reference sequence). V gave up 2 bases and J gave up 2 bases, with 8 bases separating them. There are 14 residues in the CDR3. The DNA for the CDR3 is TGTGCCAGCAGCTTCGGGGGGCCCTACAATGAGCAGTTCTTC. It encodes CASSFGGPYNEQFF.

The chain employs TRBV30 and TRBJ1-2; TRBD1 agrees at 7 bases. Germline V gene lookup returns CDR1 GTSNPN and CDR2 SVGIG (reference sequence). Unmatched junction bases numbered 12, after V lost 2 bases and J lost 0 bases. This CDR3 contains 17 residues. The CDR3 protein is CAWSKPTGAKSNYGYTF. The CDR3, as DNA: TGTGCCTGGAGTAAACCAACAGGGGCGAAATCTAACTATGGCTACACCTTC.

V gene TRBV12-5 combines with J gene TRBJ1-6; D may be TRBD1 (5 bases). V lost 6 bases to trimming and J lost 6 bases, with 18 bases between them. Germline V gives CDR1 LGHNT, CDR2 FRNRAP. The CDR3 consists of 16 residues. The CDR3 DNA follows: TGTGCTAGTGGAGACGCGACGGGGGGAAGTAATTCACCCCTCCACTTT. Translating it yields CASGDATGGSNSPLHF.

V is TRBV21-1 and J is TRBJ2-1; the table names TRBD1, a call not compared with the DNA. TRBV21-1 is noted as a pseudogene. The CDR3 spans 14 residues. CDR3 residues: CASSLRQGGDEQFF. In DNA, the CDR3 is TGTGCCAGCAGCTTAAGACAGGGGGGGGATGAGCAGTTCTTC.

Concerning this clone itself: One junction end disagrees with the germline gene, perhaps due to a read error. The rearrangement joins TRBV7-7 to TRBJ2-3; tentatively, D is TRBD1 (5 bases). The CDR3 sequence is 15 residues long. Germline lookup yields CDR1 SSHAT and CDR2 FNYEAQ (reference sequence). The CDR3 sequence is CASSRLGASTDTQYF. The CDR3 DNA follows: TGTGCTAGCAGCCGCTTAGGGGCTAGCACAGATACGCAGTATTTT. Supplemented by reference TRBV7-7 and TRBJ2-3, the full variable domain reads GAGVSQSPRYKVTKRGQDVTLRCDPISSHATLYWYQQALGQGPEFLTYFNYEAQPDKSGLPSDRFSAERPEGSISTLTIQRTEQRDSAMYRCASSRLGASTDTQYFGPGTRLTVL.

The rearrangement uses TRBV28 and TRBJ2-2; 8 nucleotides align to TRBD2. The CDR3 contains 14 residues. V shed 8 bases and J 2 bases; nucleotides not matched to a gene: 4. The germline gives CDR1 MDHEN, CDR2 SYDVKM. The CDR3 reads CASAAGGNTGELFF. In DNA form, the CDR3 reads TGTGCCAGCGCCGCGGGGGGTAACACCGGGGAGCTGTTTTTT. Full variable domain (missing parts from reference TRBV28 and TRBJ2-2): DVKVTQSSRYLVKRTGEKVFLECVQDMDHENMFWYRQDPGLGLRLIYFSYDVKMKEKGDIPEGYSVSREKKERFSLILESASTNQTSMYLCASAAGGNTGELFFGEGSRLTVL.

This clone has more than one count but fewer than ten. V is TRBV29-1 and J is TRBJ1-5, with a weak D call TRBD1 (5 bases). The CDR3 has 12 amino acids. V dropped 6 bases and J dropped 4 bases, with 10 bases sitting between them. The V gene's germline CDR1 is SQVTM and CDR2 ANQGSEA. This CDR3 is CSVGQTNQPQHF. CDR3 DNA sequence: TGCAGCGTCGGACAAACTAATCAGCCCCAGCATTTT. The variable domain in full, with the rest retrieved from reference TRBV29-1 and TRBJ1-5, is SAVISQKPSRDICQRGTSLTIQCQVDSQVTMMFWYRQQPGQSLTLIATANQGSEATYESGFVIDKFPISRPNLTFSTLTVSNMSPEDSSIYLCSVGQTNQPQHFGDGTRLSIL.

The chain carries TRBV19 and TRBJ2-4; 9 bases are shared with TRBD1. There are 15 residues in the CDR3. Trimming took 10 bases from V and 9 from J; bases not matched to a gene: 16. CDR1 and CDR2 from the germline V gene are LNHDA and SQIVND (reference sequence). The CDR3 is CATSLSGTGLGIQYF. The DNA of the CDR3 is TGTGCCACATCCCTAAGCGGGACAGGGTTAGGCATTCAGTACTTC.

The V and J genes are TRBV20-1 and TRBJ1-1; D is unclear. The CDR3 has 13 residues. Trimming removed 3 bases from V and 0 bases from J, with 8 bases in between. Germline loops: CDR1 DFQATT, CDR2 SNEGSKA (reference sequence). The CDR3 DNA reads as TGCAGTGCTAGTGGTTACTTGAACACTGAAGCTTTCTTT. Translation gives CSASGYLNTEAFF.

This chain uses TRBV10-1 with TRBJ2-7; weak D call: TRBD1 (6 bases). This CDR3 is 15 amino acids long. In germline, CDR1 is WNHNN, CDR2 SYGVQD (reference sequence). Trimming took 1 base from V and 2 from J, leaving 12 bases between them. The CDR3 DNA follows: TGCGCCAGCAGTGAGTATGCAGGGGCAACCTACGAGCAGTACTTC. It is translated as CASSEYAGATYEQYF.

The chain links TRBV28 to TRBJ2-3; weak D call: TRBD2 (6 bases). The V end was cut by 6 bases, the J end by 2 bases, with 15 bases between. The CDR3 runs to 15 residues. Germline V gene data show CDR1 as MDHEN and CDR2 as SYDVKM. The DNA for the CDR3 is TGTGCCAGCAGAGAGCGGGTTTGGGACACAGATACGCAGTATTTT. Protein: CASRERVWDTDTQYF.

The chain couples TRBV5-1 to TRBJ2-7, with TRBD2 identical over 8 bases. The germline gives CDR1 SGHRS, CDR2 YFSETQ. V lost 2 bases and J lost 3; bases outside the gene matches: 16. This CDR3 contains 18 residues. The CDR3, as DNA: TGCGCCAGCAGCTTATCATTAACGCGGGGGGCCTCAATCTACGAGCAGTACTTC. Encoded protein: CASSLSLTRGASIYEQYF.

The V and J genes are TRBV28 and TRBJ1-1, with TRBD1 identical over 7 bases. Germline CDR1 is MDHEN and CDR2 is SYDVKM. The trim removed 6 bases at V and 3 bases at J, leaving 7 bases unmatched. This CDR3 has 14 residues. Here the CDR3 DNA reads TGTGCCAGCAGATACAGGGGATCGTACACTGAAGCTTTCTTT. Encoded protein: CASRYRGSYTEAFF.